This TCR beta chain was recorded in a study of blood T cell repertoires in COVID-19. On the study more broadly: Collection of acute and convalescent COVID-19 samples took place in the United States, Italy and Spain. PBMCs, B-cell-depleted T cells, or T cells provided the cDNA or gDNA that made up the material.

Looked up from germline, CDR1 is SGHAT and CDR2 is FQNNGV. This CDR3 comprises 12 residues. V shed 1 base and J shed 5 bases, with 5 bases lying between them. As processed by the authors: How many nucleated cells were present was estimated from reference gene primer amplification. Here immunoSEQ multiplex PCR was the method, and the copy in TCRdb shows in-frame clones only, minus some. From that table come the V and J calls and clone size; the DNA was used to work out D and trimming. The sample includes about 270,000 clones, around 81% of them seen just once. The source of this sequence is a woman aged 55-70 years with active or convalescent COVID-19. Material for sequencing was peripheral blood. The chain has TRBV11-2 and TRBJ2-5; D uncertain. The chain's CDR3 is CASSLVGETQYF. The CDR3, as DNA: TGTGCCAGCAGCTTAGTCGGGGAGACCCAGTACTTC.